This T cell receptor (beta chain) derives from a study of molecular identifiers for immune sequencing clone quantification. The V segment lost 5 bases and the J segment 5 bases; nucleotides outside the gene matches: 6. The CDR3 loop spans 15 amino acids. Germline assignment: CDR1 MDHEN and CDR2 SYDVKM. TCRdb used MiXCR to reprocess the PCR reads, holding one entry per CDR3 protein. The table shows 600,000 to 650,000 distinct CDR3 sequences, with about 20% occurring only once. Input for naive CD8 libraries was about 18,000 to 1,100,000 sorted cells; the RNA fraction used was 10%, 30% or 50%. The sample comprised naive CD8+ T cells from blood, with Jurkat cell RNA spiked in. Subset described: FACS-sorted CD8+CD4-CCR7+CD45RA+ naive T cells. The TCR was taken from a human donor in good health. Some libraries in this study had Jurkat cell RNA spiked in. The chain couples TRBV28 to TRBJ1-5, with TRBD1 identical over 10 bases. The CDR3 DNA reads TGTGCCAGCAGTAGGACAGGGGGATGGGATCAGCCCCAGCATTTT. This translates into CASSRTGGWDQPQHF.